This TCR beta chain comes out of a study of T-cell memory formation after mild COVID-19. V was cut by 6 bases and J by 10 bases, with 9 bases left in between. Germline V gene lookup returns CDR1 LGHDT and CDR2 YNNKEL (reference sequence). The CDR3 runs to 10 residues. This clonotype was seen a few times. MiXCR, run by TCRdb on the 5' RACE reads, gives a single entry per CDR3 protein. There are around 390,000 distinct CDR3 sequences in the sample; 15% to 20% occur only once, and 20% to 25% lies in the top ten. This sequence was found in a man aged 18 to 35 who had mild COVID-19 (a few samples of this study predate the infection). Cell type and time point are not known. This chain connects TRBV3-1 to TRBJ1-1; D remains unclear. Sequences were obtained from PBMCs or a T cell subset sorted from them (not recorded which). The CDR3 reads CASRNRGAFF. DNA of the CDR3: TGTGCCAGCAGAAACAGAGGAGCTTTCTTT.